This is a list of T cell receptor beta chains from one sample in a study of blood T cell repertoires in COVID-19. Measured with immunoSEQ multiplex PCR; TCRdb has only the in-frame clones, and not every one. The repertoire has roughly 190,000 clones, roughly 80% of them found once; the top ten carry roughly 10%. Material for sequencing was PBMCs or T cells enriched from blood (not recorded which). All receptors come from a man in his forties or fifties who had recovered from COVID-19. CDR3s include the opening cysteine and the closing phenylalanine or tryptophan. D genes are given only for firm matches. A row's size may be missing; if present it is once, few, many or a size class.

D gene,clone size,J gene,V gene,CDR3 protein,CDR3 DNA
NA,NA,TRBJ2-2,TRBV6-2/TRBV6-3,CASSYSLQKPTGELFF,TGTGCCAGCAGTTACTCCCTACAGAAACCCACCGGGGAGCTGTTTTTT
NA,NA,TRBJ1-4,TRBV4-2,CASSQELKGHPTNEKLFF,TGTGCCAGCAGCCAAGAACTTAAAGGACATCCAACTAATGAAAAACTGTTTTTT
TRBD1,NA,TRBJ1-5,TRBV19,CASSIPGGEHQPQHF,TGTGCCAGTAGTATCCCAGGGGGCGAACATCAGCCCCAGCATTTT
TRBD1,NA,TRBJ2-3,TRBV6-1,CASSDPGQGRLNTQYF,TGTGCCAGCAGTGATCCGGGACAGGGAAGGTTGAATACGCAGTATTTT
NA,NA,TRBJ2-3,TRBV9,CASSVEFSEGAGTDTQYF,TGTGCCAGCAGCGTAGAATTTTCGGAGGGGGCAGGCACAGATACGCAGTATTTT
NA,NA,TRBJ2-2,TRBV2,CASIYSGELFF,TGTGCCAGCATATATAGCGGGGAGCTGTTTTTT
NA,NA,TRBJ2-6,TRBV30,CAWGTASGANVLTF,TGTGCCTGGGGAACAGCCTCTGGGGCCAACGTCCTGACTTTC
TRBD1,few,TRBJ1-1,TRBV5-5,CASSLAERTGGTEAFF,TGTGCCAGCAGCTTGGCGGAGAGGACAGGGGGCACTGAAGCTTTCTTT
TRBD2,NA,TRBJ2-3,TRBV9,CASSVGLTGGGRTDTQYF,TGTGCCAGCAGCGTAGGTCTTACGGGAGGGGGGCGCACAGATACGCAGTATTTT
TRBD2,few,TRBJ2-2,TRBV28,CASSSETSGSSGELFF,TGTGCCAGCAGCTCGGAGACTAGCGGGAGTTCCGGGGAGCTGTTTTTT
NA,NA,TRBJ1-2,TRBV7-9,CASSQQGGGYTF,TGTGCCAGCAGCCAACAGGGAGGGGGCTACACCTTC
NA,NA,TRBJ2-3,TRBV9,CASSAGAELYF,TGTGCCAGCAGCGCGGGAGCAGAGCTGTATTTT
NA,NA,TRBJ2-3,TRBV30,CAWSAAGGSQYF,TGTGCCTGGAGTGCCGCCGGGGGTTCGCAGTATTTT
NA,NA,TRBJ2-3,TRBV20-1,CSASFQAGAVGDTQYF,TGCAGTGCTAGTTTTCAGGCAGGGGCGGTTGGAGATACGCAGTATTTT
TRBD1,NA,TRBJ1-1,TRBV28,CASSDRGWTEAFF,TGTGCCAGCAGTGACAGGGGTTGGACTGAAGCTTTCTTT
TRBD2,once,TRBJ2-7,TRBV18,CASSPKSSGGSYEQYF,TGTGCCAGCTCACCAAAGTCTAGCGGGGGTTCCTACGAGCAGTACTTC
NA,NA,TRBJ1-5,TRBV19,CASRRENTRARQPQHF,TGTGCCAGTAGGCGGGAGAACACGAGGGCCCGTCAGCCCCAGCATTTT
NA,NA,TRBJ2-7,TRBV6-1,CASSDGLAEYYEQYF,TGTGCCAGCAGTGACGGGTTAGCGGAATACTACGAGCAGTACTTC
NA,NA,TRBJ1-1,TRBV5-4,CASSYPNTEAFF,TGTGCCAGCAGTTATCCGAACACTGAAGCTTTCTTT
TRBD1,once,TRBJ2-1,TRBV18,CASSRGQGGPYNEQFF,TGTGCCAGCTCACGGGGACAGGGGGGCCCCTACAATGAGCAGTTCTTC
NA,NA,TRBJ2-5,TRBV6-2/TRBV6-3,CASSPEGRGQETQYF,TGTGCCAGCAGTCCGGAAGGCAGGGGACAAGAGACCCAGTACTTC
NA,NA,TRBJ1-1,TRBV9,CASSARDRRDTEAFF,TGTGCCAGCAGCGCTAGAGACAGGCGGGACACTGAAGCTTTCTTT
NA,NA,TRBJ1-1,TRBV7-8,CASSFREGRRATEAFF,TGTGCCAGCAGCTTTAGGGAGGGACGACGGGCCACTGAAGCTTTCTTT
TRBD1,NA,TRBJ1-1,TRBV2,CASSDWTGNTEAFF,TGTGCCAGCAGCGACTGGACAGGAAACACTGAAGCTTTCTTT
TRBD2,NA,TRBJ2-3,TRBV10-3,CAISEPGGGRDRSGLTDTQYF,TGTGCCATCAGTGAGCCCGGCGGGGGGCGGGATAGGTCCGGCCTCACAGATACGCAGTATTTT
NA,NA,TRBJ2-1,TRBV6-4,CASSRGSGASYNEQFF,TGTGCCAGCAGCAGGGGTTCGGGTGCCTCCTACAATGAGCAGTTCTTC
NA,few,TRBJ1-3,TRBV5-5,CASSTSIRSSGNTIYF,TGTGCCAGCAGCACCTCCATACGGAGTTCTGGAAACACCATATATTTT
NA,NA,TRBJ1-2,TRBV9,CASTAWGFYGYTF,TGTGCCAGTACAGCCTGGGGCTTCTATGGCTACACCTTC